The T cell receptor (beta chain) described here comes from a study of T cell responses to AZD1222 COVID-19 vaccine. Overall study results and limits: Repertoires were collected only later (after the peak T cell response had occurred). With dominance at 160-218 and 743-854, vaccine-associated CD4 TCRs spanned spike.

Assay: immunoSEQ multiplex PCR; the TCRdb copy retains only in-frame clones and omits some. The table has about 140,000 clones, roughly 92% seen once. Concerning this clone itself: What it binds is not known.

The V gene's germline CDR1 is LNHDA and CDR2 SQIVND (reference sequence). The CDR3 length is 13 residues. V was trimmed by 8 bases and J by 8 bases, leaving 13 bases between them. This receptor was identified in an adult who received the AZD1222 COVID-19 vaccine. The chain has TRBV19 and TRBJ1-6; D remains ambiguous. The material sequenced was peripheral blood, taken 28 days after the second AZD1222 dose. CDR3 in amino acids: CASQGKLDSPLHF. The CDR3 DNA reads TGTGCCAGTCAAGGAAAACTTGATTCACCCCTCCACTTT. Variable domain in full (rest from reference TRBV19 and TRBJ1-6): DGGITQSPKYLFRKEGQNVTLSCEQNLNHDAMYWYRQDPGQGLRLIYYSQIVNDFQKGDIAEGYSVSREKKESFPLTVTSAQKNPTAFYLCASQGKLDSPLHFGNGTRLTVT.